This T cell receptor beta chain comes out of a study of blood T cells in healthy people across ages. This CDR3 spans 13 amino acids. CDR1 GTSNPN and CDR2 SVGIG come from the germline V gene (reference sequence). V was cut by 1 base and J by 4 bases, with 10 bases left in between. This clonotype was observed a handful of times. For the second PCR, which ran for about 7 to 11 cycles, a sample-barcoded 5' primer and a J-beta primer mix were used. TCRdb reprocessed the 5' RACE reads via MiXCR and lists one record per CDR3 protein. The sample consists of 600,000 or so distinct CDR3 sequences, around 21% of them appearing once.

The sequenced sample consisted of blood. This clonotype originated in a man in his 70s in good health. The chain joins TRBV30 to TRBJ1-2; D is perhaps TRBD1 (5 bases). The CDR3 protein is CAWSDEDIYGYTF. The CDR3 nucleotides are TGTGCCTGGAGTGATGAGGACATCTATGGCTACACCTTC.